The TCR beta chain under discussion was sequenced for a study of lymphopenia after photon versus proton radiotherapy. Study observations and caveats: In patients who died, overall survival fell as post-nadir TCR diversity dropped more.

The data were produced by immunoSEQ multiplex PCR, yet TCRdb's version contains in-frame clones alone and is incomplete. The sample lists 20,000 to 30,000 clones; approximately 88% were seen once. This clone was seen only once. What it binds is unknown. In germline, CDR1 is GTSNPN, CDR2 SVGIG (reference sequence). The CDR3 is 15 amino acids. V lost 8 bases to trimming and J lost 5 bases, with 21 bases between them. The input for sequencing was peripheral blood, taken from a patient treated with photon-based radiotherapy. The V call is TRBV30, the J call TRBJ2-2; weak D call: TRBD1 (5 bases). This clonotype was obtained from a man in his forties or fifties with gastric cancer. The CDR3 DNA is TGTGCCCATGACCCCTCAGGGATCCGAACCGGGGAGCTGTTTTTT. The encoded protein is CAHDPSGIRTGELFF. The entire variable domain, with the rest obtained from reference TRBV30 and TRBJ2-2, is as follows: SQTIHQWPATLVQPVGSPLSLECTVEGTSNPNLYWYRQAAGRGLQLLFYSVGIGQISSEVPQNLSASRPQDRQFILSSKKLLLSDSGFYLCAHDPSGIRTGELFFGEGSRLTVL.